This is a list of T cell receptor beta chains from one sample in a study of T cell changes during pregnancy in multiple sclerosis. Clones were sequenced by immunoSEQ multiplex PCR, and TCRdb holds only the in-frame ones, with some missing. Of some 74,000 clones listed, roughly 92% were seen once; the top ten hold approximately 2.2%. The sample consisted of peripheral blood, taken before pregnancy. Every receptor here comes from a female donor with multiple sclerosis, enrolled in a pregnancy study. Each CDR3 is given with its conserved first and last residue. The D gene is left open where the match is weak. Some rows mark clone size as missing; the rest say once, few, many or name a class of expanded clone.

clone size,D gene,V gene,J gene,CDR3 protein,CDR3 DNA
few,TRBD2,TRBV29-1,TRBJ2-7,CSVSGTSPYEQYF,TGCAGCGTTTCCGGGACTAGTCCATACGAGCAGTACTTC
.,TRBD1,TRBV19,TRBJ1-3,CASNLGWGQGSGNTIYF,TGTGCCAGTAATCTGGGGTGGGGACAGGGTTCTGGAAACACCATATATTTT
.,.,TRBV5-1,TRBJ1-4,CASSLYSTTNEKLFF,TGCGCCAGCAGCTTGTACAGCACAACTAATGAAAAACTGTTTTTT
.,TRBD1,TRBV4-3,TRBJ1-1,CASSQDLTGGWGTEAFF,TGCGCCAGCAGCCAAGATTTAACAGGGGGATGGGGCACTGAAGCTTTCTTT
.,TRBD2,TRBV28,TRBJ2-7,CASIGLAGLYEQYF,TGTGCCAGTATTGGACTAGCGGGTCTCTACGAGCAGTACTTC
.,TRBD2,TRBV7-3,TRBJ2-1,CASSSSGLGGEQFF,TGTGCCAGCAGCTCTTCGGGACTAGGAGGTGAGCAGTTCTTC
.,TRBD1,TRBV30,TRBJ1-6,CAWSTGQGSSPLHF,TGTGCCTGGAGCACTGGACAGGGGTCCTCACCCCTCCACTTT
.,TRBD2,TRBV18,TRBJ2-1,CASSPMASGDNEQFF,TGTGCCAGCTCACCAATGGCTAGCGGGGACAATGAGCAGTTCTTC
.,TRBD2,TRBV29-1,TRBJ2-5,CSVTGTRGGETQYF,TGCAGCGTAACCGGGACTAGAGGGGGGGAGACCCAGTACTTC
.,TRBD2,TRBV15,TRBJ2-3,CATSRTSGEDTQYF,TGTGCCACCAGCAGGACGAGCGGGGAAGATACGCAGTATTTT
.,TRBD2,TRBV29-1,TRBJ2-3,CSVERRGLRLAADTQYF,TGCAGCGTTGAAAGGAGGGGACTACGCTTAGCGGCAGATACGCAGTATTTT
.,TRBD1,TRBV19,TRBJ1-1,CASSIGTGRSTEAFF,TGTGCCAGTAGTATAGGGACAGGGAGGAGCACTGAAGCTTTCTTT
.,.,TRBV27,TRBJ1-5,CASSSQGRTNQPQHF,TGTGCCAGCAGTTCACAGGGTAGAACCAATCAGCCCCAGCATTTT
.,TRBD2,TRBV5-8,TRBJ2-1,CASLTSGRRGEQFF,TGTGCCAGCCTGACTAGCGGGAGAAGAGGTGAGCAGTTCTTC
.,.,TRBV7-9,TRBJ2-2,CASSFPMRNTGELFF,TGTGCCAGCAGCTTCCCTATGAGGAACACCGGGGAGCTGTTTTTT
.,TRBD2,TRBV2,TRBJ2-3,CASSEALAGGHYTQYF,TGTGCCAGCAGTGAAGCTCTAGCGGGAGGGCATTATACGCAGTATTTT
.,TRBD2,TRBV7-2,TRBJ2-1,CASSLGLAGGHEQFF,TGTGCCAGCAGCTTAGGCCTAGCGGGAGGGCATGAGCAGTTCTTC
.,TRBD2,TRBV30,TRBJ2-1,CACLPPGLAAYNEQFF,TGTGCCTGCCTTCCCCCGGGACTAGCGGCTTACAATGAGCAGTTCTTC
.,TRBD2,TRBV28,TRBJ2-7,CASRTYPGLAGGREQYF,TGTGCCAGCAGGACCTACCCCGGGCTAGCGGGAGGAAGAGAGCAGTACTTC
.,TRBD2,TRBV19,TRBJ2-7,CASSTLAGGPGEQYF,TGTGCCAGTAGTACTCTAGCGGGAGGGCCCGGCGAGCAGTACTTC
.,.,TRBV5-3,TRBJ2-6,CARSLSGEAGANVLTF,TGTGCCAGAAGCTTGTCGGGGGAGGCAGGGGCCAACGTCCTGACTTTC
.,TRBD2,TRBV6-5,TRBJ2-5,CASSYSILAGAETQYF,TGTGCCAGCAGTTACTCGATACTAGCGGGAGCGGAGACCCAGTACTTC
once,TRBD2,TRBV5-4,TRBJ2-1,CASRAGTSNGNEQFF,TGTGCCAGCAGAGCCGGGACTAGCAACGGGAATGAGCAGTTCTTC
.,TRBD1,TRBV2,TRBJ1-4,CASSEEDRRNEKLFF,TGTGCCAGCAGTGAAGAGGACAGGAGAAATGAAAAACTGTTTTTT
.,TRBD1,TRBV6-6,TRBJ2-7,CASSNRDRGYEQYF,TGTGCCAGCAGTAACCGGGACAGGGGCTACGAGCAGTACTTC
.,.,TRBV28,TRBJ1-2,CASTQAGAKGYTF,TGTGCCAGCACCCAAGCAGGGGCAAAAGGCTACACCTTC
.,.,TRBV18,TRBJ1-1,CASSPQQGWDTEAFF,TGTGCCAGCTCACCCCAACAGGGATGGGACACTGAAGCTTTCTTT
.,TRBD1,TRBV27,TRBJ2-5,CASSEDRGRGTQYF,TGTGCCAGCAGTGAGGACAGGGGGCGCGGGACCCAGTACTTC
.,TRBD2,TRBV19,TRBJ2-5,CASSISPSGGQETQYF,TGTGCCAGTAGTATAAGCCCTAGCGGGGGACAAGAGACCCAGTACTTC
.,TRBD1,TRBV29-1,TRBJ2-1,CSVEGDRGLNEQFF,TGCAGCGTTGAGGGGGACAGGGGGCTAAATGAGCAGTTCTTC
.,TRBD2,TRBV9,TRBJ2-5,CASSVGLAEETQYF,TGTGCCAGCAGCGTAGGACTAGCGGAAGAGACCCAGTACTTC
.,.,TRBV28,TRBJ1-2,CATQLTGGVNYGYTF,TGTGCTACCCAGCTGACCGGGGGGGTTAACTATGGCTACACCTTC